This T cell receptor beta chain was identified in a study of blood T cell repertoires in COVID-19. The CDR3 consists of 11 residues. V was cut by 10 bases and J by 8 bases, with 14 bases left in between. Germline V CDR1 and CDR2: SGHVS, FNYEAQ. Sequenced by immunoSEQ multiplex PCR; TCRdb stores in-frame clones only, minus some. This table has over 200,000 clones, 81% appearing once. The TCR was taken from a woman of 80 years or more with acute or convalescent COVID-19. The chain carries TRBV7-6 and TRBJ1-2; D not certain. Sequenced sample: peripheral blood. The CDR3 DNA is TGTGCCACCACAAGGGAGAGGGGCTACACCTTC. Translation: CATTRERGYTF.